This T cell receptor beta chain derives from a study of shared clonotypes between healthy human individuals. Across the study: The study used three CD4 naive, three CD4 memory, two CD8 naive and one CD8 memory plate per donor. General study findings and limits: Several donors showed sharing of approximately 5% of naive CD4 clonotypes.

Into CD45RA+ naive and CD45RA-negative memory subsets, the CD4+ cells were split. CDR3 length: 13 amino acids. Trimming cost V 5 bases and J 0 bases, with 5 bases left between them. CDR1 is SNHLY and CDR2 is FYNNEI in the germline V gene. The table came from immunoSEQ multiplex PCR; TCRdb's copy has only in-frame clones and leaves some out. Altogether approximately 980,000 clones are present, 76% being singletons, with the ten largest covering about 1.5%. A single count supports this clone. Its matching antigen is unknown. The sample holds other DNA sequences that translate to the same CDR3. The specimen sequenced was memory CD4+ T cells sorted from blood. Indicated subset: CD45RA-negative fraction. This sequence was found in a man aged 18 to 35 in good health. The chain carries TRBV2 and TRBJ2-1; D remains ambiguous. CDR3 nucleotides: TGTGCCAGCAGTAGAGACTCCTACAATGAGCAGTTCTTC. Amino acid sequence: CASSRDSYNEQFF. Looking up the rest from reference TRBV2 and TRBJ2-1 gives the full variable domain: EPEVTQTPSHQVTQMGQEVILRCVPISNHLYFYWYRQILGQKVEFLVSFYNNEISEKSEIFDDQFSVERPDGSNFTLKIRSTKLEDSAMYFCASSRDSYNEQFFGPGTRLTVL.